This T cell receptor beta chain comes out of a study of T cells in Graves' hyperthyroidism and ophthalmopathy. Study results and caveats: Researchers found most expanded thyroid clonotypes above 0.001 in blood as well.

RNA transcripts provided the source from which TCR beta CDR3 regions were amplified. The HTBI primer set drove a first-round RT-PCR of the TCR CDR3. TCRdb re-called the multiplex PCR reads with MiXCR, one entry per CDR3 protein. Counted here are approximately 210,000 distinct CDR3 sequences, roughly a sixth occurring once; the ten biggest clones make up around 52%. Comments on this clonotype: Its antigen is unknown.

Stable hyperthyroidism: no ophthalmopathy progression over 18 months of follow-up. Each patient was aged 18 to 65 and had newly diagnosed hyperthyroidism of under 2 months' duration. The CDR3 length is 16 residues. V was trimmed by 5 bases and J by 7 bases, leaving 20 bases between them. Germline CDR1 and CDR2: MNHEY and SMNVEV (reference sequence). The chain links TRBV27 to TRBJ1-4, with D possibly matching TRBD1 (6 bases). The TCR sequence derives from a man aged 45 to 65 with Graves' hyperthyroidism. Sequencing input: blood. CDR3 DNA sequence: TGTGCCAGCAGTCTCTACCTAGGGGGGGGGATTGAAAAACTGTTTTTT. Its protein is CASSLYLGGGIEKLFF.